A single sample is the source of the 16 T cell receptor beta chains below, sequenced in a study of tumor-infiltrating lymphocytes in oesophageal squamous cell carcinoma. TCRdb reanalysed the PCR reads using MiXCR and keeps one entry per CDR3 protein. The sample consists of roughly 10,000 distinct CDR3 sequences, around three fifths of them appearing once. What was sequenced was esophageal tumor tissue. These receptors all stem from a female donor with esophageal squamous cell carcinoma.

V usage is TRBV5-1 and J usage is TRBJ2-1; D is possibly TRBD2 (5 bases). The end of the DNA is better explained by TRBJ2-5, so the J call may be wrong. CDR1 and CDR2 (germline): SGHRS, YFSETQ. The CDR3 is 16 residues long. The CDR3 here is CASSLARVSYQETQYF. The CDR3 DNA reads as TGCGCCAGCAGCTTGGCGAGGGTTTCGTACCAAGAGACCCAGTACTTC.

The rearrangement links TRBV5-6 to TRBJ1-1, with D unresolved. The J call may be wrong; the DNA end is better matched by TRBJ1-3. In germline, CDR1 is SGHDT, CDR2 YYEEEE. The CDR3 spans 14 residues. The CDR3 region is CASSFWTSGNTIYF. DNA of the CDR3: TGTGCCAGCAGCTTCTGGACCTCTGGAAACACCATATATTTT.

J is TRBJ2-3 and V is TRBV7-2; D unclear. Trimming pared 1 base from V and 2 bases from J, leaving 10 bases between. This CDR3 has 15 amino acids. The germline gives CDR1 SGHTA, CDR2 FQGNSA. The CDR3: CASSLGQVDTDTQYF. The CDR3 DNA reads TGTGCCAGCAGCTTAGGTCAGGTGGACACAGATACGCAGTATTTT.

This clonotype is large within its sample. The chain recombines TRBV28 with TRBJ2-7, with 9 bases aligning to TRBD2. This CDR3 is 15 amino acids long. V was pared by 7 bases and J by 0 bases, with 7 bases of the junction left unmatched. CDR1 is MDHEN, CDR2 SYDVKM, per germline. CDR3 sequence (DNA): TGTGCCAGCATGCTCGGACTAGCGCCCTCCTACGAGCAGTACTTC. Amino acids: CASMLGLAPSYEQYF.

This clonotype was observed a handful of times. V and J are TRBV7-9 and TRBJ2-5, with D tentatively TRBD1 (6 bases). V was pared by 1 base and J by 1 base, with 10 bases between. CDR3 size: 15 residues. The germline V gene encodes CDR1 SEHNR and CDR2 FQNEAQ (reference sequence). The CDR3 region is CASSLVQDSQETQYF. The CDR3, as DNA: TGTGCCAGCAGCTTAGTTCAGGACAGCCAAGAGACCCAGTACTTC.

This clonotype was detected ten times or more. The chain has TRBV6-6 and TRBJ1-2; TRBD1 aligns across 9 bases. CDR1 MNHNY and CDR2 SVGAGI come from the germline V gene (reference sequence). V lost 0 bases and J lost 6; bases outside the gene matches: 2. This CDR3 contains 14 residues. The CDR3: CASSYSRDRDGYTF. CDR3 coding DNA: TGTGCCAGCAGTTACTCCCGGGACAGGGATGGCTACACCTTC.

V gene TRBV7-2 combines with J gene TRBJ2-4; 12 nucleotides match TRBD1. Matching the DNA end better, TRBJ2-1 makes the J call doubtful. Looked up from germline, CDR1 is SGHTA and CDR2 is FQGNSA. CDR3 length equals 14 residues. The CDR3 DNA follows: TGTGCCAGCAGCCGGGACAGGGGGCCGGGTGAGCAGTTCTTC. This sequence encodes CASSRDRGPGEQFF.

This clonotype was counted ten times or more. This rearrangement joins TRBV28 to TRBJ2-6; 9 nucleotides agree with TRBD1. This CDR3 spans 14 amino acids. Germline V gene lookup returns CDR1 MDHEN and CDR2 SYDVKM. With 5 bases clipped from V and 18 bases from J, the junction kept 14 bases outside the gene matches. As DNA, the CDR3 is TGTGCCAGCAGTCTCGGACAGGGGAGAGGTGTAAGGACTTTC. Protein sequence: CASSLGQGRGVRTF. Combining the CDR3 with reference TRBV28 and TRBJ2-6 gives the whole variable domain DVKVTQSSRYLVKRTGEKVFLECVQDMDHENMFWYRQDPGLGLRLIYFSYDVKMKEKGDIPEGYSVSREKKERFSLILESASTNQTSMYLCASSLGQGRGVRTFGAGSRLTVL.

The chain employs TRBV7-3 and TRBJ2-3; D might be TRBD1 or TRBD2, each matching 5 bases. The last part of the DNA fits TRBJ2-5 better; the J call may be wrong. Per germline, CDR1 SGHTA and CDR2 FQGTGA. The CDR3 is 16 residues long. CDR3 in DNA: TGTGCCAGCAGCCCCGGACTGACAGCGAGGGAAGAGACCCAGTACTTC. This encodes CASSPGLTAREETQYF.

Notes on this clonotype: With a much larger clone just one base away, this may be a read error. CDR3 bases: TGTGCCAGCAGTGATCCACTCACTAGCGGGAGACCTTACAATGAGCAGTACTTC. As protein: CASSDPLTSGRPYNEQYF. The chain uses TRBV9 and TRBJ2-1; 11 bases are shared with TRBD2. The J call may be in error: the DNA end matches TRBJ2-7 better. The germline CDR1 and CDR2 sequences are SGDLS and YYNGEE. The CDR3 runs 18 residues.

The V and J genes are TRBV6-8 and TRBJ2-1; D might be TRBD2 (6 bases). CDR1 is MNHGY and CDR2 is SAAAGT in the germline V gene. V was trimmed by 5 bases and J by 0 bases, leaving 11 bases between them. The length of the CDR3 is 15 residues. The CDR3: CASSLTSTSYNEQFF. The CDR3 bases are TGTGCCAGCAGTCTAACTAGCACCTCCTACAATGAGCAGTTCTTC.

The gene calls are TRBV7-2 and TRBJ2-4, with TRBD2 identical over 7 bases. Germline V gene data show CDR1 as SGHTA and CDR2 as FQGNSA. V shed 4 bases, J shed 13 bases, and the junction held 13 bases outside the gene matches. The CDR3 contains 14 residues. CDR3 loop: CASSYSGTTQKQYF. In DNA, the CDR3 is TGTGCCAGCAGCTACTCCGGGACTACACAGAAGCAGTACTTC.

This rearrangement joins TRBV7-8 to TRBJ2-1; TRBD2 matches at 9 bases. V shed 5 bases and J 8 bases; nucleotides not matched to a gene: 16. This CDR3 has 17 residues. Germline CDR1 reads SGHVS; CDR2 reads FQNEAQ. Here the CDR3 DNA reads TGTGCCAGCAGCCCCCCCCGGGGTAGCGGGAGAATCGATGAGCAGTTCTTC. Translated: CASSPPRGSGRIDEQFF. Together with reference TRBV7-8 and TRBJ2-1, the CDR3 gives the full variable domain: GAGVSQSPRYKVAKRGQDVALRCDPISGHVSLFWYQQALGQGPEFLTYFQNEAQLDKSGLPSDRFFAERPEGSVSTLKIQRTQQEDSAVYLCASSPPRGSGRIDEQFFGPGTRLTVL.

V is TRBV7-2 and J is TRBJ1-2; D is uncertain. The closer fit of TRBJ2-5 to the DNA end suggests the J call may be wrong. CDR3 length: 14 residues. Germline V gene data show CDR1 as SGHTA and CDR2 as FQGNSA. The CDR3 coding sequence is TGTGCCAGCAGCTTAGGGACGCGACAAGAGACCCAGTACTTC. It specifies CASSLGTRQETQYF.

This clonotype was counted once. CDR3 sequence: CASSETRLLGNEQFF. DNA of the CDR3: TGCGCCAGCAGTGAAACCAGACTCCTGGGGAATGAGCAGTTCTTC. J is TRBJ2-1 and V is TRBV10-1, with no clear D. The germline V gene encodes CDR1 WNHNN and CDR2 SYGVQD (reference sequence). Trimming removed 3 bases from V and 7 bases from J, with 16 bases in between. The length of the CDR3 is 15 residues.

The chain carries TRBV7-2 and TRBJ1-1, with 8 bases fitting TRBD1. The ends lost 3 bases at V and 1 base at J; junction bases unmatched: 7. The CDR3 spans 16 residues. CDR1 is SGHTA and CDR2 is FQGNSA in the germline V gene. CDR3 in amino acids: CASSLDRDVRNTEAFF. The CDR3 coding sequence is TGTGCCAGCAGCTTGGACAGGGATGTGAGGAACACTGAAGCTTTCTTT. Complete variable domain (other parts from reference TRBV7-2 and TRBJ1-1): GAGVSQSPSNKVTEKGKDVELRCDPISGHTALYWYRQSLGQGLEFLIYFQGNSAPDKSGLPSDRFSAERTGGSVSTLTIQRTQQEDSAVYLCASSLDRDVRNTEAFFGQGTRLTVV.